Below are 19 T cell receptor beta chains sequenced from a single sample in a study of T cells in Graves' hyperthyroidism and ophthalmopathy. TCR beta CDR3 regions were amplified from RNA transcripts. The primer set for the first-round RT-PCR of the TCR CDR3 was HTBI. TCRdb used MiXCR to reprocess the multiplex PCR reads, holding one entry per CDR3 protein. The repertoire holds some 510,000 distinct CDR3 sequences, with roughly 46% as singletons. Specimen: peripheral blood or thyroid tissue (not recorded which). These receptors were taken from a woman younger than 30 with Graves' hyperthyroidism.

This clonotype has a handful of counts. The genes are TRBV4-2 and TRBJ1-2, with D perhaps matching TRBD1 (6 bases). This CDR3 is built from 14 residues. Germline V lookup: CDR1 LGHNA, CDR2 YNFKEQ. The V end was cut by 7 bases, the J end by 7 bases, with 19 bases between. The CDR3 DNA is TGTGCCAGCACTTCGACAGGCTTGGATCCTGGCTACACCTTC. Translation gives CASTSTGLDPGYTF.

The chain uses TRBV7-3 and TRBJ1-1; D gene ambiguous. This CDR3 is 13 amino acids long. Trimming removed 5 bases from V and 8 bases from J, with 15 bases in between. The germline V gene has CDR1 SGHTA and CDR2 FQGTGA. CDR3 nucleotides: TGTGCCAGCAGCCCTACCTTCTCCGGAGAAGCTTTCTTT. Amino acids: CASSPTFSGEAFF. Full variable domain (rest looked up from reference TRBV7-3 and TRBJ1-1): GAGVSQTPSNKVTEKGKYVELRCDPISGHTALYWYRQSLGQGPEFLIYFQGTGAADDSGLPNDRFFAVRPEGSVSTLKIQRTERGDSAVYLCASSPTFSGEAFFGQGTRLTVV.

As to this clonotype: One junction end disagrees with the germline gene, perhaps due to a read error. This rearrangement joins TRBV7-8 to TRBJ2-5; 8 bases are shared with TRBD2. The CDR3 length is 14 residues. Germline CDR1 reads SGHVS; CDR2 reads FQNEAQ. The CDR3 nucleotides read TGTGCCAGCAGCCCGCGGGGACTAGGGGAGACCCGGTACTTC. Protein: CASSPRGLGETRYF.

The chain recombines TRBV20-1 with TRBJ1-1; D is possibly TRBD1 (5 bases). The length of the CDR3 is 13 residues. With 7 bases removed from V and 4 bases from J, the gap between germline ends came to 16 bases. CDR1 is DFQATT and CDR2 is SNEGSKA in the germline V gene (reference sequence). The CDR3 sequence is CSGSLPGITEAFF. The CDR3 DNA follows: TGCAGTGGAAGCCTGCCAGGGATCACTGAAGCTTTCTTT.

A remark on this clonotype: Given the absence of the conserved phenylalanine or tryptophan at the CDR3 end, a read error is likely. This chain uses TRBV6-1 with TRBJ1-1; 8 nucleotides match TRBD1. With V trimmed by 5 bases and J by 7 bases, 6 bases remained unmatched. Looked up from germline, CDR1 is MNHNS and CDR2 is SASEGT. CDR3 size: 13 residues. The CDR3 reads CASSYSGQDEAFL. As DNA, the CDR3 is TGTGCCAGCAGTTACTCGGGACAGGATGAAGCTTTCCTT.

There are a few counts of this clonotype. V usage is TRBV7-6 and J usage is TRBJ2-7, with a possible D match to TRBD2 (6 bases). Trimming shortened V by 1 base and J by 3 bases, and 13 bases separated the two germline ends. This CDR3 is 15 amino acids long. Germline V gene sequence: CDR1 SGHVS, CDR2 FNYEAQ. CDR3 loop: CASSLGEIADYEQYF. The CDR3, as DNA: TGTGCCAGCAGCTTAGGGGAAATAGCGGACTACGAGCAGTACTTC.

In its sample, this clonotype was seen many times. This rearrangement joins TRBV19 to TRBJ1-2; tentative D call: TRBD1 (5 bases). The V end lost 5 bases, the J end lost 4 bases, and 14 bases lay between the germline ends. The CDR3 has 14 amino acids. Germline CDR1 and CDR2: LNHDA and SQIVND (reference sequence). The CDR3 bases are TGTGCCAGTAGTTCAGCCGACAGTTTCTATGGCTACACCTTC. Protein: CASSSADSFYGYTF.

The CDR3 is CSVRQGGYTF. The CDR3 DNA sequence: TGCAGCGTCCGACAGGGTGGCTACACCTTC. The gene calls are TRBV29-1 and TRBJ1-2; 7 bases line up with TRBD1. The CDR3 has 10 amino acids. Germline-derived CDR1 and CDR2 are SQVTM and ANQGSEA. J was trimmed by 7 bases and V by 6 bases; bases with no gene match: 2.

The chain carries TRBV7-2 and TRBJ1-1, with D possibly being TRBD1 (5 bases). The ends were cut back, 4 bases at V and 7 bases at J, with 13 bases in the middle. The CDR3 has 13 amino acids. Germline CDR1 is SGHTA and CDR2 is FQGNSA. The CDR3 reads CASSSGTGGEAFF. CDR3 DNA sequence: TGTGCCAGCAGCTCGGGTACGGGGGGTGAAGCTTTCTTT. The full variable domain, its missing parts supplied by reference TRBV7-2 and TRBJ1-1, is GAGVSQSPSNKVTEKGKDVELRCDPISGHTALYWYRQSLGQGLEFLIYFQGNSAPDKSGLPSDRFSAERTGGSVSTLTIQRTQQEDSAVYLCASSSGTGGEAFFGQGTRLTVV.

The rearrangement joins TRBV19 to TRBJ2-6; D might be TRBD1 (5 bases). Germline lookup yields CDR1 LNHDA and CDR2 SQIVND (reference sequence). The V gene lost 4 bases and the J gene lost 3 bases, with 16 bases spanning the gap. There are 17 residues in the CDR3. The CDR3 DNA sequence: TGTGCCAGTAGTACCCCCGGCAGGGTTAGTGGGGCCAACGTCCTGACTTTC. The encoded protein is CASSTPGRVSGANVLTF.

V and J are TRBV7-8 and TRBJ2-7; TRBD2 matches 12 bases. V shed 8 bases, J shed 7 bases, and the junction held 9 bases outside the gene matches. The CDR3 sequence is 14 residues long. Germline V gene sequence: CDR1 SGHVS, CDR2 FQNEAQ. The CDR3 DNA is TGTGCCAGCCGATGGACTAGCGGGACCTTGGAGCAGTACTTC. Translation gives CASRWTSGTLEQYF.

The CDR3 region is CATSDPGQTGDTGELFF. CDR3 sequence (DNA): TGTGCCACCAGTGATCCGGGACAGACTGGGGACACCGGGGAGCTGTTTTTT. This chain links TRBV24-1 with TRBJ2-2; 7 bases match TRBD1. In germline, CDR1 is KGHDR, CDR2 SFDVKD. This CDR3 is built from 17 residues. J lost 3 bases, V lost 3 bases, and 9 bases had no gene match.

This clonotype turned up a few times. The CDR3 reads CASAASGRETQYF. CDR3 sequence (DNA): TGCGCCAGCGCGGCTAGCGGGAGAGAGACCCAGTACTTC. The V call is TRBV5-1, the J call TRBJ2-5; 10 positions agree with TRBD2. Germline V gives CDR1 SGHRS, CDR2 YFSETQ. Trimming removed 7 bases from V and 4 bases from J; junction bases left unmatched: 4. This CDR3 spans 13 amino acids. Looking up the rest from reference TRBV5-1 and TRBJ2-5 gives the full variable domain: KAGVTQTPRYLIKTRGQQVTLSCSPISGHRSVSWYQQTPGQGLQFLFEYFSETQRNKGNFPGRFSGRQFSNSRSEMNVSTLELGDSALYLCASAASGRETQYFGPGTRLLVL.

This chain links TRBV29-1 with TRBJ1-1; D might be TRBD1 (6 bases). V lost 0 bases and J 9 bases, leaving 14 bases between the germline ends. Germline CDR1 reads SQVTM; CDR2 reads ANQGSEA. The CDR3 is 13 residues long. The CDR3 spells CSVEDLGGTQAFF. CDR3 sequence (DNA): TGCAGCGTTGAAGATCTTGGCGGGACACAAGCTTTCTTT.

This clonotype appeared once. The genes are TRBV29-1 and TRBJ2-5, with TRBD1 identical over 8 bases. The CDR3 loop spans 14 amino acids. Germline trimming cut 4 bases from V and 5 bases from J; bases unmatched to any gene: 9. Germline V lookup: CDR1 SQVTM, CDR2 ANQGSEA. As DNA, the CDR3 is TGCAGCGTTGCAGGCAGGGGGCGTTCTGAGACCCAGTACTTC. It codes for CSVAGRGRSETQYF.

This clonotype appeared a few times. CDR3 in amino acids: CSVAGSKETQYF. CDR3 bases: TGCAGTGTCGCGGGCAGTAAAGAGACCCAGTACTTC. J is TRBJ2-5 and V is TRBV20-1; D is perhaps TRBD2 (5 bases). The CDR3 consists of 12 residues. The V gene's germline CDR1 is DFQATT and CDR2 SNEGSKA (reference sequence). Between the trimmed V and J ends, which lost 7 bases and 3 bases, there was a span of 12 bases.

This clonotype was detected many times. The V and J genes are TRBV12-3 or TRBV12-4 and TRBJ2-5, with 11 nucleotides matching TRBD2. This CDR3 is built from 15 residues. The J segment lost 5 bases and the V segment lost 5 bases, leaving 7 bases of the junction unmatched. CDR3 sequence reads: CASSPGLAVGETQYF. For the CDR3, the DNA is TGTGCCAGCAGTCCGGGACTAGCGGTGGGCGAGACCCAGTACTTC.

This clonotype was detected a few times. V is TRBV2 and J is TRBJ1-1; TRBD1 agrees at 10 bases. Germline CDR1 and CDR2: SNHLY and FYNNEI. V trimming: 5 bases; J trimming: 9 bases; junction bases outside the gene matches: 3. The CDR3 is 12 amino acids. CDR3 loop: CASSQGQGKAFF. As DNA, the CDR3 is TGTGCCAGCAGTCAGGGACAGGGGAAAGCTTTCTTT.

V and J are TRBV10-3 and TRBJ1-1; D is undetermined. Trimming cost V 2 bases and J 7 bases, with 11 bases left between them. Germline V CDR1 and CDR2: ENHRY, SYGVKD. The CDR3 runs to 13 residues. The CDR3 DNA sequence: TGTGCCATCAGTGAGGGCCGCGATTTTGAAGCTTTCTTT. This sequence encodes CAISEGRDFEAFF.